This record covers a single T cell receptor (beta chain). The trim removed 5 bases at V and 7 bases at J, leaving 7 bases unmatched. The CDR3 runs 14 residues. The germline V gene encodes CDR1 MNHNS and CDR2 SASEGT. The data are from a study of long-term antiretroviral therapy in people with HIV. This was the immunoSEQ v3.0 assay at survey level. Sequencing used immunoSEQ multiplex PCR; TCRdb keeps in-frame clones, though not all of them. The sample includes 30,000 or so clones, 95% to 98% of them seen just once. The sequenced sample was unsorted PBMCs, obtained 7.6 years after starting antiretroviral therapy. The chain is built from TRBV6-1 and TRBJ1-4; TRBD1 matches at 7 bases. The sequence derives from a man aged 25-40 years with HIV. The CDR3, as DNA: TGTGCCAGCAGTCTAAGGAACAGGGGTGAAAAACTGTTTTTT. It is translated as CASSLRNRGEKLFF.